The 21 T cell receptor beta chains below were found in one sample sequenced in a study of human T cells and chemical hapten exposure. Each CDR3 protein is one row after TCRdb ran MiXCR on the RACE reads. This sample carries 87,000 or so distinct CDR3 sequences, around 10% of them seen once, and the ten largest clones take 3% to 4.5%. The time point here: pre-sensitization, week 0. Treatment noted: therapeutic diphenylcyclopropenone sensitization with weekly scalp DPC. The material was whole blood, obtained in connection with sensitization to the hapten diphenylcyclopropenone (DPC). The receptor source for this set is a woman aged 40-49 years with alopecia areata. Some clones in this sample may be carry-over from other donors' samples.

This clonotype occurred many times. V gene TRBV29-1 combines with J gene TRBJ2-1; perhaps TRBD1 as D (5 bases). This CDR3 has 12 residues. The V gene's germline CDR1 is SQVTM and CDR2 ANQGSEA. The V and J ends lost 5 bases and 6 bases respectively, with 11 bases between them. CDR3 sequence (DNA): TGCAGCGTTCAGGGTCAGGGCAATGAGCAGTTCTTC. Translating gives CSVQGQGNEQFF.

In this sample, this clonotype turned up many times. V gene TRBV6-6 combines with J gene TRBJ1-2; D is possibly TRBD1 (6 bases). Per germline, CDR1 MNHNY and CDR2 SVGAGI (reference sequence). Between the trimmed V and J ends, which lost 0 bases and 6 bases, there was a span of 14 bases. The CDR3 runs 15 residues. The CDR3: CASSYSWSRGDGYTF. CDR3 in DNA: TGTGCCAGCAGTTACTCGTGGTCCAGGGGAGATGGCTACACCTTC.

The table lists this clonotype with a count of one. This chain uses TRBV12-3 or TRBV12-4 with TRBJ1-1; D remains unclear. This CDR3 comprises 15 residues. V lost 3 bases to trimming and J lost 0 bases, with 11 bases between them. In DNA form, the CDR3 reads TGTGCCAGCAGTTTCGAGTGGCAATTGAACACTGAAGCTTTCTTT. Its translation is CASSFEWQLNTEAFF.

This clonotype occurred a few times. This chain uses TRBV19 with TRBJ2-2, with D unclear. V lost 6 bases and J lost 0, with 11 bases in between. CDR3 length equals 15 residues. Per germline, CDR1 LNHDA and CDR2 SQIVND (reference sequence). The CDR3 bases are TGTGCCAGTAGAAAAGGCGGCTCGAACACCGGGGAGCTGTTTTTT. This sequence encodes CASRKGGSNTGELFF.

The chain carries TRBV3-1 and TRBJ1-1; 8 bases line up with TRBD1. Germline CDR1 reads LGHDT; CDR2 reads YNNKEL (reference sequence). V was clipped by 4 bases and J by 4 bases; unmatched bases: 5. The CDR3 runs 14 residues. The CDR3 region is CASSLTDRGTEAFF. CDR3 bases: TGTGCCAGCAGCCTAACCGACAGGGGCACTGAAGCTTTCTTT.

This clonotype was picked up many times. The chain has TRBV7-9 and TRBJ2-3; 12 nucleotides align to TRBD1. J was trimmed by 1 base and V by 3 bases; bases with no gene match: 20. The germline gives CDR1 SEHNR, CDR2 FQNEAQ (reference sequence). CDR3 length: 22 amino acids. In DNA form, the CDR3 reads TGTGCCAGCAGCTTCTCGAGGCGTACCGGGACAGGGGGCCGGTCGCGCACAGATACGCAGTATTTT. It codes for CASSFSRRTGTGGRSRTDTQYF. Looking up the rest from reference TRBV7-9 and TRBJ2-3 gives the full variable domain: DTGVSQNPRHKITKRGQNVTFRCDPISEHNRLYWYRQTLGQGPEFLTYFQNEAQLEKSRLLSDRFSAERPKGSFSTLEIQRTEQGDSAMYLCASSFSRRTGTGGRSRTDTQYFGPGTRLTVL.

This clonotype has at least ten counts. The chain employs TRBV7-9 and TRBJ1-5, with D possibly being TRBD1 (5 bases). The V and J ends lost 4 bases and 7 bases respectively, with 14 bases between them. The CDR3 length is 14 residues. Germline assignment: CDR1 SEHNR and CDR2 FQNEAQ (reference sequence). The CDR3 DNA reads TGTGCCAGCAGCTCCGACGGGGGAAGGCAGCCCCAGCATTTT. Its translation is CASSSDGGRQPQHF.

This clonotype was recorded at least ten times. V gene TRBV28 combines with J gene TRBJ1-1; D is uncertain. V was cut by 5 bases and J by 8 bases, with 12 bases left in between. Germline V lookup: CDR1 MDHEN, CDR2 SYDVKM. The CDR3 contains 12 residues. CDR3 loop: CASSPNSREAFF. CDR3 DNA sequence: TGTGCCAGCAGTCCTAATAGCAGGGAAGCTTTCTTT.

The CDR3 coding sequence is TGTGCCAGCACCCTAGCAGAGCGGGGGGCATCCCTTTACAATGAGCAGTTCTTC. As protein: CASTLAERGASLYNEQFF. The rearrangement links TRBV7-8 to TRBJ2-1, with TRBD2 identical over 9 bases. V trimming: 7 bases; J trimming: 4 bases; junction bases outside the gene matches: 17. CDR3 size: 18 residues. Germline values: CDR1 SGHVS, CDR2 FQNEAQ.

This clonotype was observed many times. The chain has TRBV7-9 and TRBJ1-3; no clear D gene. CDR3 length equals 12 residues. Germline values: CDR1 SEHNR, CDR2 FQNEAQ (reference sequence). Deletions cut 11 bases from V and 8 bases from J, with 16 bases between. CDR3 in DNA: TGTGCCGAAGTACGTACGATCGACACCATATATTTT. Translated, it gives CAEVRTIDTIYF. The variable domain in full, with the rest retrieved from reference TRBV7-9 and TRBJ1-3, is DTGVSQNPRHKITKRGQNVTFRCDPISEHNRLYWYRQTLGQGPEFLTYFQNEAQLEKSRLLSDRFSAERPKGSFSTLEIQRTEQGDSAMYLCAEVRTIDTIYFGEGSWLTVV.

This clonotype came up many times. The CDR3 spells CASSQQPAGNSHSPLHF. The CDR3 DNA reads as TGTGCCAGCTCACAGCAGCCCGCAGGGAATTCTCATTCACCCCTCCACTTT. The V call is TRBV18, the J call TRBJ1-6; TRBD1 is a possible D gene (5 bases). Looked up from germline, CDR1 is KGHSH and CDR2 is LQKENI. V was shortened by 4 bases and J by 8 bases, with 21 bases between the two germline ends. The CDR3 contains 17 residues.

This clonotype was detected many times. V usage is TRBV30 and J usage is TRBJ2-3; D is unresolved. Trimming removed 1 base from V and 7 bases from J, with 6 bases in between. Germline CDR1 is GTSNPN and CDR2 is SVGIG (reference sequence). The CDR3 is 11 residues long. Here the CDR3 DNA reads TGTGCCTGGAGTGCCAGGAATACGCAGTATTTT. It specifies CAWSARNTQYF. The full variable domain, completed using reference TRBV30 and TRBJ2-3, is SQTIHQWPATLVQPVGSPLSLECTVEGTSNPNLYWYRQAAGRGLQLLFYSVGIGQISSEVPQNLSASRPQDRQFILSSKKLLLSDSGFYLCAWSARNTQYFGPGTRLTVL.

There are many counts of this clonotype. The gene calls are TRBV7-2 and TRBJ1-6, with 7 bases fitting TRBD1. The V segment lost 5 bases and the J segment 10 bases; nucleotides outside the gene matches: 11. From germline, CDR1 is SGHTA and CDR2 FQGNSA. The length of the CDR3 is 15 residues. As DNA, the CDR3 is TGTGCCAGCAGCCCAAGCCGACAGGGTTGGTCACCCCTCCACTTT. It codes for CASSPSRQGWSPLHF.

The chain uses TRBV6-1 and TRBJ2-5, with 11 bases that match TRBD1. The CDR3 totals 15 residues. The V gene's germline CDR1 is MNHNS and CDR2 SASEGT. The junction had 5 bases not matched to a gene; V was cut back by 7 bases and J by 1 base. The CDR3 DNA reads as TGTGCCAGCACTTTCGGGACAGGGGGCCAAGAGACCCAGTACTTC. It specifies CASTFGTGGQETQYF.

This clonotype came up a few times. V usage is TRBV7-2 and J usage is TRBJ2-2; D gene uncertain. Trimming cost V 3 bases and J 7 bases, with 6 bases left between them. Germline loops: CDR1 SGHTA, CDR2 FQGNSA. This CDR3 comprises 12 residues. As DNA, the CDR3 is TGTGCCAGCAGCTTTATGGGCGGGGAGCTGTTTTTT. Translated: CASSFMGGELFF. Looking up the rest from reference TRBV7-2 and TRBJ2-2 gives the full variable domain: GAGVSQSPSNKVTEKGKDVELRCDPISGHTALYWYRQSLGQGLEFLIYFQGNSAPDKSGLPSDRFSAERTGGSVSTLTIQRTQQEDSAVYLCASSFMGGELFFGEGSRLTVL.

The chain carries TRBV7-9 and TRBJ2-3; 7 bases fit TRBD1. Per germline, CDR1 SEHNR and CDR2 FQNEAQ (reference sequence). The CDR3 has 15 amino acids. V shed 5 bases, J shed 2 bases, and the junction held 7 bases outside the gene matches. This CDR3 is CASSNRDSITDTQYF. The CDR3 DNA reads TGTGCCAGCAGCAACCGGGACAGCATCACAGATACGCAGTATTTT.

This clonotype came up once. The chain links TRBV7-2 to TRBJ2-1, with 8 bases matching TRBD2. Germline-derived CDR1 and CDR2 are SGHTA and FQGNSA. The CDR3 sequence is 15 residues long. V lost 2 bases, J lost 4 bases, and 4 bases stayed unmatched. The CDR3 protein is CASSLRTSQYNEQFF. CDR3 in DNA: TGTGCCAGCAGCTTACGGACTAGCCAATACAATGAGCAGTTCTTC. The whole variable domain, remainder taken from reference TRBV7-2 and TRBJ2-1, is GAGVSQSPSNKVTEKGKDVELRCDPISGHTALYWYRQSLGQGLEFLIYFQGNSAPDKSGLPSDRFSAERTGGSVSTLTIQRTQQEDSAVYLCASSLRTSQYNEQFFGPGTRLTVL.

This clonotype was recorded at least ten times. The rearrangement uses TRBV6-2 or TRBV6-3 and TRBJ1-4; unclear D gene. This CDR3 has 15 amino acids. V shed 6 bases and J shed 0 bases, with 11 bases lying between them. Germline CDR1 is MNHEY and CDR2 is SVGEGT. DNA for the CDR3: TGTGCCAGCAGGCCACACGGAGCAACTAATGAAAAACTGTTTTTT. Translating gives CASRPHGATNEKLFF.

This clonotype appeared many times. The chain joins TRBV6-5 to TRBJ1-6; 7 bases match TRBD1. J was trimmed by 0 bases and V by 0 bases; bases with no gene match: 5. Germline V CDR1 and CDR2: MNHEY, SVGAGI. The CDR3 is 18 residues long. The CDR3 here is CASSYSGQDSSYNSPLHF. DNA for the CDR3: TGTGCCAGCAGTTACTCCGGACAGGACAGCTCCTATAATTCACCCCTCCACTTT.

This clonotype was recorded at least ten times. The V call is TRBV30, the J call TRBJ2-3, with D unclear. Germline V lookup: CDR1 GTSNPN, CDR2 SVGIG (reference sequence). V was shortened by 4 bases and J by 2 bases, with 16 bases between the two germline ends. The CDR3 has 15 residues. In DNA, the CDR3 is TGTGCCTGGAATAGGGCCGTGGGCCACACAGATACGCAGTATTTT. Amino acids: CAWNRAVGHTDTQYF.

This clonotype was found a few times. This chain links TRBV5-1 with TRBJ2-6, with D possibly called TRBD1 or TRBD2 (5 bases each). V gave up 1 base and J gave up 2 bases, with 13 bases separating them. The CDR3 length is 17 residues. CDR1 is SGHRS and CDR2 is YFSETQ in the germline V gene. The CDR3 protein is CASSLIDWDAGANVLTF. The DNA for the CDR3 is TGCGCCAGCAGCTTGATCGATTGGGACGCTGGGGCCAACGTCCTGACTTTC. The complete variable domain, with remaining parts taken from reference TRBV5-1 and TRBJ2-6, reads KAGVTQTPRYLIKTRGQQVTLSCSPISGHRSVSWYQQTPGQGLQFLFEYFSETQRNKGNFPGRFSGRQFSNSRSEMNVSTLELGDSALYLCASSLIDWDAGANVLTFGAGSRLTVL.